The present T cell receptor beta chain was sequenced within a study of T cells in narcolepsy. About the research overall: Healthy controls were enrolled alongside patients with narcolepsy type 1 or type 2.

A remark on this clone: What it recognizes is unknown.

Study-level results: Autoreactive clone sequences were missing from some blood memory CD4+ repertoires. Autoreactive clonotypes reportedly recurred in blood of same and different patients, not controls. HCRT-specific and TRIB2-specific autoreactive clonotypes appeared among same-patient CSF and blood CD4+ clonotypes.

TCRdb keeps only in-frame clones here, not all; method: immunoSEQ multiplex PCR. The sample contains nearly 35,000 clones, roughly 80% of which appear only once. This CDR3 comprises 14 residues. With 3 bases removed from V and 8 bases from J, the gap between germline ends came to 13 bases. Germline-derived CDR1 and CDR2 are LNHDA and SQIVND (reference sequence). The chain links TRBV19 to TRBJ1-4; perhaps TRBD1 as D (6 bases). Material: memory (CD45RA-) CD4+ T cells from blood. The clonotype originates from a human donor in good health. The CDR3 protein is CASSILGAREKLFF. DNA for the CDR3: TGTGCCAGTAGTATTTTGGGGGCGCGGGAAAAACTGTTTTTT.